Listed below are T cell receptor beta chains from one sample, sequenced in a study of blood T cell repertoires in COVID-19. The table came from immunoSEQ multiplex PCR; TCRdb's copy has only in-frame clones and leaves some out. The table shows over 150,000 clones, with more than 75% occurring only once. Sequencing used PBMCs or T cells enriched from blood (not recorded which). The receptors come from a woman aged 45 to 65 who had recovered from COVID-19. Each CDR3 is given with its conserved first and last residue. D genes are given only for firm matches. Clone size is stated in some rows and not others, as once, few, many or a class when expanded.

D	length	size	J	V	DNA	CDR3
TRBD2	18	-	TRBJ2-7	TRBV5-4	TGTGCCAGCAGCTCAGGACTAGCGGGCCCAGGAGGTAGCAGCGCGCAGTACTTC	CASSSGLAGPGGSSAQYF
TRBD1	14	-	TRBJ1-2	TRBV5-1	TGCGCCAGCGGTTCCCTAGGGGGCAACTATGGCTACACCTTC	CASGSLGGNYGYTF
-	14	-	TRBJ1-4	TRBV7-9	TGTGCCAGCAGCTTAGGAGGCGGGGAGCCAAAACTGTTTTTT	CASSLGGGEPKLFF
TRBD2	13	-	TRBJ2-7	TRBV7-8	TGTGCCAGCAGCTGGGTGCGGGGGTACGAGCAGTACTTC	CASSWVRGYEQYF
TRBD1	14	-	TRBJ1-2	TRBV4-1	TGCGCCAGCAGCCCGGGACAGGGGGCGGTCGGCTACACCTTC	CASSPGQGAVGYTF
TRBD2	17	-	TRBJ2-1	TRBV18	TGTGCCAGCTCACCACTCCCTAGCGGGAGGGCCAACAATGAGCAGTTCTTC	CASSPLPSGRANNEQFF
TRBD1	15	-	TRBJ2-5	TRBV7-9	TGTGCCAGCAGCTTAGATTCTGCAGGGGGAGAGACCCAGTACTTC	CASSLDSAGGETQYF
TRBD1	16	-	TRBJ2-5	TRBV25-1	TGTGCCAGCAGTGCCTCTTGGGACAGGAGGATAGAGACCCAGTACTTC	CASSASWDRRIETQYF
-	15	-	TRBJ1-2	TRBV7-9	TGTGCCAGCAGTGGAACGGACAGAGCTAACTATGGCTACACCTTC	CASSGTDRANYGYTF
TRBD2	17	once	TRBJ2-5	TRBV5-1	TGCGCCAGCAGCTACGGACTAGCGGGAGACCTACAAGAGACCCAGTACTTC	CASSYGLAGDLQETQYF
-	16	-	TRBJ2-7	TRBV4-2	TGTGCCAGCAGCTCAACGGACAGTTTTTCGGTGCCCGAGCAGTACTTC	CASSSTDSFSVPEQYF
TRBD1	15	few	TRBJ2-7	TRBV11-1	TGTGCCAGCAGCCTAAAGGGACAGGGCATCTCCGAGCAGTACTTC	CASSLKGQGISEQYF
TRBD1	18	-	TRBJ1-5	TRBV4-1	TGCGCCAGCAGCCTCAGGGGACAGACACCTTATAGCAATCAGCCCCAGCATTTT	CASSLRGQTPYSNQPQHF
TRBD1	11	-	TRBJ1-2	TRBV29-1	TGCAGCGTCGGACAGGCGAATGGCTACACCTTC	CSVGQANGYTF
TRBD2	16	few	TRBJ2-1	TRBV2	TGTGCCAGCAGCGAGACTAGCGGGATCACCTACAATGAGCAGTTCTTC	CASSETSGITYNEQFF
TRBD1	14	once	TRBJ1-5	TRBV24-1	TGTGCCACCAGTGAAACCGGGACAGTATCGCCCCAGCATTTT	CATSETGTVSPQHF
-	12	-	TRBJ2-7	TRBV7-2	TGTGCCAGCAGCCTAAATCCGTACGAGCAGTACTTC	CASSLNPYEQYF
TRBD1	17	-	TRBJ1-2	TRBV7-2	TGTGCCAGCAGCCTAGCCTTAGACAGGGCTGAGTACTATGGCTACACCTTC	CASSLALDRAEYYGYTF
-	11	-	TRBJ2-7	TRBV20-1	TGCAGTGCTAGAGAATACGGCGAGCAGTACTTC	CSAREYGEQYF
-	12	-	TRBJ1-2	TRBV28	TGTGCCAGCAGAACGGGATCGTTTAGCTACACCTTC	CASRTGSFSYTF
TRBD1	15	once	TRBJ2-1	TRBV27	TGTGCCAGCAGTTTGGGACAGGGAGGCCTGGGGACCCAGTTCTTC	CASSLGQGGLGTQFF
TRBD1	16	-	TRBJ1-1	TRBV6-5	TGTGCCAGCAGTTCTACAGGGGGAAGTTTGAACACTGAAGCTTTCTTT	CASSSTGGSLNTEAFF
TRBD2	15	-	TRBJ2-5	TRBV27	TGTGCCAGCGGGGGACTAGCGGGAGGGGAAGAGACCCAGTACTTC	CASGGLAGGEETQYF
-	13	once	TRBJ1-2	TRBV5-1	TGCGCCAGCAGCTTAGCCCCCCACGCGGGCTACACCTTC	CASSLAPHAGYTF
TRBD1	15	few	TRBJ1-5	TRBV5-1	TGCGCCAGCAGCTTGGAGGGGGCAAGCAATCAGCCCCAGCATTTT	CASSLEGASNQPQHF
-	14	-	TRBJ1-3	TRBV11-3	TGTGCCAGCAGCTTAGGGGGGCCTGGAAACACCATATATTTT	CASSLGGPGNTIYF
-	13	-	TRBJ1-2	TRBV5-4	TGTGCCAGCAGCCCGGGACTGACGTATGGCTACACCTTC	CASSPGLTYGYTF
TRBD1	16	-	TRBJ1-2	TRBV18	TGTGCCAGCTCACAAACCCGACAGGGGGATGCCTATGGCTACACCTTC	CASSQTRQGDAYGYTF
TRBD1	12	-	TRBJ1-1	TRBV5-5	TGTGCCAGCAGCTCCGACAGGGCTGGGGCTTTCTTT	CASSSDRAGAFF
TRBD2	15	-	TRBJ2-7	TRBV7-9	TGTGCCAGCAGCCCGCGGGAGGGGAATGCCTACGAGCAGTACTTC	CASSPREGNAYEQYF
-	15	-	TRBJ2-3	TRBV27	TGTGCCAGCAGTGCGAGCCAGGGGATCACAGATACGCAGTATTTT	CASSASQGITDTQYF
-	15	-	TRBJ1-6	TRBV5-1	TGCGCCAGCAGCTTGGTCTCCGGGGTTAATTCACCCCTCCACTTT	CASSLVSGVNSPLHF
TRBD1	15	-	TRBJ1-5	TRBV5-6	TGTGCCAGCAGCCTGACAGGGATGAGCAATCAGCCCCAGCATTTT	CASSLTGMSNQPQHF
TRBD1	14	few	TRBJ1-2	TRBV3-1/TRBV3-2	TGTGCCAGCAGCCCTTGGACAGGCGACTATGGCTACACCTTC	CASSPWTGDYGYTF
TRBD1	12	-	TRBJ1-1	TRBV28	TGTGCCAGCAAGGGGGCCCAGGGGGGAGCTTTCTTT	CASKGAQGGAFF
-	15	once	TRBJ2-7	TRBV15	TGTGCCACCAGCAGAGACCGACAGACCTACGAAGGGCAGTACTTC	CATSRDRQTYEGQYF
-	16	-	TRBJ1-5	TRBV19	TGTGCCAGTACCATGGGGGGGTATGTGAGCAATCAGCCCCAGCATTTT	CASTMGGYVSNQPQHF
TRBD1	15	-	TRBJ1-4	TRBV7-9	TGTGCCAGCAGCTTATTAATGGGACAGCATGAAAAACTGTTTTTT	CASSLLMGQHEKLFF
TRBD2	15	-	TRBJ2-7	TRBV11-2	TGTGCCAGCAGCTTCGGGACTAGCGCCGGCTACGAGCAGTACTTC	CASSFGTSAGYEQYF
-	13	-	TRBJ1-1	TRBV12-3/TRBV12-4	TGTGCCAGCAGAAAAACAGGGTTCACTGAAGCTTTCTTT	CASRKTGFTEAFF
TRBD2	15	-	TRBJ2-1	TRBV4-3	TGCGCCAGCAGCCAAGACCGGACTAGCTACAATGAGCAGTTCTTC	CASSQDRTSYNEQFF
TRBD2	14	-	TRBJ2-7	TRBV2	TGTGCCAGCAGAGCTAGCGGGGGCTCCTACGAGCAGTACTTC	CASRASGGSYEQYF
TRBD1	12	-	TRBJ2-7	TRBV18	TGTGCCAGCTCACCAGGGACAGTCGAGCAGTACTTC	CASSPGTVEQYF
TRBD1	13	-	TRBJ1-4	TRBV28	TGTGCCAGCAGTTTATCAGGGGGTGAAAAACTGTTTTTT	CASSLSGGEKLFF
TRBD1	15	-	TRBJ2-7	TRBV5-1	TGCGCCAGCAGCTGGGGGACAGGGGACTCCTACGAGCAGTACTTC	CASSWGTGDSYEQYF
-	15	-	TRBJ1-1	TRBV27	TGTGCCAGCAGTTTAAGTCAGGGGATGAACACTGAAGCTTTCTTT	CASSLSQGMNTEAFF
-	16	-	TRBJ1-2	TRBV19	TGTGCCAGTAGTCCCCGAACCACCGGGGACTTCTATGGCTACACCTTC	CASSPRTTGDFYGYTF
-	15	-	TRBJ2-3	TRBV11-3	TGTGCCAGCAGCTGGGGAGCGACTAGCACAGATACGCAGTATTTT	CASSWGATSTDTQYF
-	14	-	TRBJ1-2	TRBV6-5	TGTGCCAGCAGTTACCGCCAGGGTCAATGGGGCTACACCTTC	CASSYRQGQWGYTF